These 23 T cell receptor beta chains share one sample of origin, sequenced in a study of beta chain features in type 1 diabetes. Expressed TCRB transcripts were sequenced because the entire RNA isolate underwent reverse transcription. Libraries were prepared by immunoSEQ multiplex PCR; TCRdb keeps only in-frame clonotypes and omits some of them. Of fewer than 550,000 clones in the sample, 9.5% to 12% were seen once. Sample: naive CD4+ T cells from blood. The receptors derive from a woman aged 18 to 35 in good health.

A few counts support this clone. The V and J genes are TRBV7-8 and TRBJ1-1; perhaps TRBD1 as D (6 bases). This CDR3 region has 14 residues. V lost 1 base and J lost 9, with 15 bases in between. CDR1 is SGHVS and CDR2 is FQNEAQ in the germline V gene. The CDR3: CASSLGTVLLKAFF. In nucleotides, the CDR3 is TGTGCCAGCAGCTTAGGGACAGTCCTCCTGAAAGCTTTCTTT.

This clone came up a few times. The genes are TRBV28 and TRBJ2-5; the D call may be TRBD1 or TRBD2 (5 bases each). Germline V gives CDR1 MDHEN, CDR2 SYDVKM. Deletions cut 6 bases from V and 2 bases from J, with 19 bases between. This CDR3 is 16 amino acids long. The CDR3 spells CASSTLRDVSQETQYF. The CDR3 DNA reads as TGTGCCAGCAGCACCCTTCGGGACGTCTCACAAGAGACCCAGTACTTC. Looking up the rest from reference TRBV28 and TRBJ2-5 gives the full variable domain: DVKVTQSSRYLVKRTGEKVFLECVQDMDHENMFWYRQDPGLGLRLIYFSYDVKMKEKGDIPEGYSVSREKKERFSLILESASTNQTSMYLCASSTLRDVSQETQYFGPGTRLLVL.

This clone was found many times. This chain uses TRBV30 with TRBJ2-2; the D gene is possibly TRBD2 (6 bases). The CDR3 has 13 amino acids. Germline V gene data show CDR1 as GTSNPN and CDR2 as SVGIG (reference sequence). V dropped 7 bases and J dropped 5 bases, with 14 bases sitting between them. The DNA of the CDR3 is TGTGCCTCGAAGGGACTTTGGACCGGGGAGCTGTTTTTT. Residues: CASKGLWTGELFF. Drawing the rest from reference TRBV30 and TRBJ2-2, the complete variable domain is SQTIHQWPATLVQPVGSPLSLECTVEGTSNPNLYWYRQAAGRGLQLLFYSVGIGQISSEVPQNLSASRPQDRQFILSSKKLLLSDSGFYLCASKGLWTGELFFGEGSRLTVL.

At least ten counts were recorded for this clone. This chain links TRBV29-1 with TRBJ2-7, with D perhaps TRBD2 (6 bases). CDR3 length: 13 residues. CDR1 is SQVTM and CDR2 is ANQGSEA in the germline V gene. Trimming pared 7 bases from V and 0 bases from J, leaving 13 bases between. The CDR3 loop is CSAGEDNSYEQYF. CDR3 coding DNA: TGCAGCGCCGGGGAGGACAACTCCTACGAGCAGTACTTC.

The chain links TRBV19 to TRBJ2-2; maybe TRBD2 (6 bases). Trimming shortened V by 4 bases and J by 5 bases, and 14 bases separated the two germline ends. Per the germline V gene, CDR1 is LNHDA and CDR2 is SQIVND (reference sequence). This CDR3 is built from 15 residues. The CDR3 here is CASSTSREWTGELFF. DNA of the CDR3: TGTGCCAGTAGTACGAGTCGGGAGTGGACCGGGGAGCTGTTTTTT.

J is TRBJ2-5 and V is TRBV19, with 7 nucleotides matching TRBD2. The CDR3 contains 14 residues. The V segment lost 2 bases and the J segment 5 bases; nucleotides outside the gene matches: 5. Per germline, CDR1 LNHDA and CDR2 SQIVND (reference sequence). CDR3 DNA sequence: TGTGCCAGTAGTATAATGAGCGGGAAGGAGACCCAGTACTTC. Translating it yields CASSIMSGKETQYF.

The J gene is TRBJ2-7, the V gene TRBV9, with 11 bases aligning to TRBD2. Unmatched junction bases numbered 4, after V lost 0 bases and J lost 5 bases. The CDR3 has 15 amino acids. Germline V gene data show CDR1 as SGDLS and CDR2 as YYNGEE. Written as DNA, the CDR3 is TGTGCCAGCAGCGTAGCCCCGACTAGCGGGGACGAGCAGTACTTC. Residues: CASSVAPTSGDEQYF.

The chain carries TRBV18 and TRBJ2-5; D is undetermined. V was shortened by 4 bases and J by 2 bases, with 8 bases between the two germline ends. CDR1 and CDR2 (germline): KGHSH, LQKENI. The CDR3 runs 13 residues. CDR3 loop: CASSLGMQETQYF. CDR3 bases: TGTGCCAGCTCACTGGGAATGCAAGAGACCCAGTACTTC.

A few counts support this clone. V is TRBV30 and J is TRBJ2-1; no firm D call. Germline CDR1 reads GTSNPN; CDR2 reads SVGIG (reference sequence). V was clipped by 0 bases and J by 7 bases, with 7 bases between them. The CDR3 has 12 amino acids. This chain's CDR3 is CAWSVLLNEQFF. CDR3 coding DNA: TGTGCCTGGAGTGTACTCTTGAATGAGCAGTTCTTC.

This clone showed up just a few times. The CDR3 region is CASSLPGAGIQYF. The CDR3 DNA is TGTGCCAGCAGCTTACCCGGGGCCGGCATTCAGTACTTC. The genes are TRBV11-3 and TRBJ2-4; D assignment may be TRBD1 or TRBD2 (5 bases each). This CDR3 is 13 amino acids long. The germline CDR1 and CDR2 sequences are SGHNT and YENEEA. Trimming cost V 2 bases and J 9 bases, with 11 bases left between them.

This clone has just a few counts. This chain uses TRBV14 with TRBJ2-6, with a possible D match to TRBD2 (5 bases). V was pared by 4 bases and J by 4 bases, with 11 bases between. Germline CDR1 SGHDN, CDR2 FVKESK. The CDR3 extends over 15 amino acids. CDR3 DNA: TGTGCCAGCAGCCGAGGGCCTCTCGGGGCCAACGTCCTGACTTTC. Its translation: CASSRGPLGANVLTF.

This sequence joins TRBV27 and TRBJ2-7; the match to TRBD1 covers 10 bases. J gave up 3 bases and V 5 bases, and 4 bases lay outside the gene matches. CDR1 and CDR2 (germline): MNHEY, SMNVEV (reference sequence). The CDR3 has 14 amino acids. The DNA for the CDR3 is TGTGCCAGCAGTCCTCGGGACAGGGGCTACGAGCAGTACGTC. Its translation: CASSPRDRGYEQYV.

The CDR3 loop reads CASTPGTGGIDIQYF. For the CDR3, the DNA is TGTGCCAGTACCCCAGGGACAGGGGGCATTGACATTCAGTACTTC. This chain connects TRBV19 to TRBJ2-4; 12 bases align to TRBD1. Per germline, CDR1 LNHDA and CDR2 SQIVND (reference sequence). The V segment lost 7 bases and the J segment 8 bases; nucleotides outside the gene matches: 9. This CDR3 spans 15 amino acids.

The table lists this clone with a count of one. The chain combines TRBV7-7 with TRBJ2-2; no definite D call. Germline CDR1 reads SSHAT; CDR2 reads FNYEAQ (reference sequence). This CDR3 comprises 14 residues. Trimming pared 5 bases from V and 0 bases from J, leaving 7 bases between. The chain's CDR3 is CASSPRTNTGELFF. The CDR3 DNA follows: TGTGCCAGCAGCCCCCGGACGAACACCGGGGAGCTGTTTTTT. Based on the CDR3 plus reference TRBV7-7 and TRBJ2-2, the full variable domain is GAGVSQSPRYKVTKRGQDVTLRCDPISSHATLYWYQQALGQGPEFLTYFNYEAQPDKSGLPSDRFSAERPEGSISTLTIQRTEQRDSAMYRCASSPRTNTGELFFGEGSRLTVL.

The J gene is TRBJ1-2, the V gene TRBV7-2; D call uncertain. V was clipped by 3 bases and J by 4 bases, with 9 bases between them. Germline CDR1 reads SGHTA; CDR2 reads FQGNSA. The length of the CDR3 is 13 residues. The CDR3 coding sequence is TGTGCCAGCAGCTTCCTTGCGGGCTATGGCTACACCTTC. As protein: CASSFLAGYGYTF.

This clone was found a few times. The genes are TRBV15 and TRBJ2-7; the match to TRBD2 covers 8 bases. The J segment lost 2 bases and the V segment lost 1 base, leaving 7 bases of the junction unmatched. Per the germline V gene, CDR1 is LNHNV and CDR2 is YYDKDF (reference sequence). The CDR3 length is 16 residues. DNA for the CDR3: TGTGCCACCAGCAGAGCCTTTAAGCGGGGGACCTACGAGCAGTACGTC. Translation gives CATSRAFKRGTYEQYV.

J is TRBJ2-5 and V is TRBV6-1; D is uncertain. Looked up from germline, CDR1 is MNHNS and CDR2 is SASEGT. With 5 bases removed from V and 5 bases from J, the gap between germline ends came to 9 bases. The CDR3 spans 12 residues. DNA of the CDR3: TGTGCCAGCAGTCGCCGAGCGGAGACCCAGTACTTC. Its translation: CASSRRAETQYF.

V usage is TRBV7-9 and J usage is TRBJ2-7; D is unresolved. V lost 0 bases to trimming and J lost 1 base, with 19 bases between them. The CDR3 consists of 18 residues. Germline values: CDR1 SEHNR, CDR2 FQNEAQ (reference sequence). The CDR3 DNA reads as TGTGCCAGCAGCTTAGCGCCGATAGCCGTCTCGAGTTCCTACGAGCAGTACTTC. It specifies CASSLAPIAVSSSYEQYF.

This clone was picked up a small number of times. The chain is built from TRBV7-3 and TRBJ2-1; D possibly uses TRBD1 or TRBD2 (5 bases each). This CDR3 comprises 13 residues. Looked up from germline, CDR1 is SGHTA and CDR2 is FQGTGA. Trimming removed 5 bases from V and 7 bases from J, with 12 bases in between. CDR3 sequence: CASSRGPTNEQFF. CDR3 bases: TGTGCCAGCAGCCGGGGCCCCACAAATGAGCAGTTCTTC.

This clone was detected a few times. The chain links TRBV30 to TRBJ2-5; TRBD2 aligns across 14 bases. Losses at the gene ends were 3 bases for V and 5 bases for J; bases not matched to a gene: 8. The CDR3 has 16 residues. The germline V gene encodes CDR1 GTSNPN and CDR2 SVGIG (reference sequence). This CDR3 reads CAWSATSGRVAETQYF. The CDR3 coding sequence is TGTGCCTGGAGCGCGACTAGCGGGAGGGTCGCGGAGACCCAGTACTTC.

This clone came up a few times. This sequence joins TRBV9 and TRBJ1-1; D possibly corresponds to TRBD1 (5 bases). The length of the CDR3 is 15 residues. Germline V gene data show CDR1 as SGDLS and CDR2 as YYNGEE. Trimming took 2 bases from V and 3 from J, leaving 14 bases between them. CDR3 amino acids: CASSVGGHGHTEAFF. For the CDR3, the DNA is TGTGCCAGCAGCGTGGGCGGACACGGTCACACTGAAGCTTTCTTT.

This chain connects TRBV29-1 to TRBJ1-3, with a weak D call TRBD1 (6 bases). V was pared by 6 bases and J by 4 bases, with 19 bases between. The CDR3 spans 15 residues. Germline V lookup: CDR1 SQVTM, CDR2 ANQGSEA. The CDR3 region has the DNA TGCAGCGTATGGGGCACGGGGGCGAGGGGAAACACCATATATTTT. This encodes CSVWGTGARGNTIYF. The entire variable domain, with the rest obtained from reference TRBV29-1 and TRBJ1-3, is as follows: SAVISQKPSRDICQRGTSLTIQCQVDSQVTMMFWYRQQPGQSLTLIATANQGSEATYESGFVIDKFPISRPNLTFSTLTVSNMSPEDSSIYLCSVWGTGARGNTIYFGEGSWLTVV.

This clone was observed a handful of times. In DNA form, the CDR3 reads TGTGCCAGCAGCCCATCGAGGGGATATCCGAACACCGGGGAGCTGTTTTTT. Its protein product is CASSPSRGYPNTGELFF. The genes are TRBV7-2 and TRBJ2-2; D may be TRBD1 or TRBD2 (5 bases each). The ends were cut back, 5 bases at V and 0 bases at J, with 16 bases in the middle. CDR3 size: 17 residues. Germline CDR1 SGHTA, CDR2 FQGNSA.